This paragraph covers one T cell receptor beta chain sequence. Its antigen is unidentified. Profiling relied on immunoSEQ multiplex PCR, and the TCRdb table lists in-frame clones only, not all of them. The table has about 130,000 clones, just under 95% seen once. This sample was taken from a study of T cell responses to AZD1222 COVID-19 vaccine. Whole-study results and caveats: Spike-specific TCR breadth rose after two AZD1222 doses, and depth rose as well. At study baseline, merely six AZD1222 recipients were seropositive. Across spike, vaccine-associated CD4 TCRs were found, dominant at 160-218 and 743-854.

There are 17 residues in the CDR3. The germline CDR1 and CDR2 sequences are MNHEY and SVGEGT. V was trimmed by 6 bases and J by 2 bases, leaving 20 bases between them. This clonotype was sampled from an adult who received the AZD1222 COVID-19 vaccine. The chain couples TRBV6-2 or TRBV6-3 to TRBJ1-5, with D uncertain. The sample here was peripheral blood, taken 28 days after the second AZD1222 dose. For the CDR3, the DNA is TGTGCCAGCAGCCCTAGTCCTTATCTTGTTGGCAATCAGCCCCAGCATTTT. The encoded protein is CASSPSPYLVGNQPQHF.